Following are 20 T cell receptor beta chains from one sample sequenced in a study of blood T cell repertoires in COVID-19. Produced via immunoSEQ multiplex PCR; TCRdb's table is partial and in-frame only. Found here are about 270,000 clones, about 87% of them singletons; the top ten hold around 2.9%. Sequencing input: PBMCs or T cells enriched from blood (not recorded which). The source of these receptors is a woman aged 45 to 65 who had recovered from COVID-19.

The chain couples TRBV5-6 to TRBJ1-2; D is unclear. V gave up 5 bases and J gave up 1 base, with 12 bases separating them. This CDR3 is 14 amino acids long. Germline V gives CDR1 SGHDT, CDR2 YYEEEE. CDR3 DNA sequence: TGTGCCAGCAGGCCGGTCGGGGTTAACTATGGCTACACCTTC. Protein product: CASRPVGVNYGYTF.

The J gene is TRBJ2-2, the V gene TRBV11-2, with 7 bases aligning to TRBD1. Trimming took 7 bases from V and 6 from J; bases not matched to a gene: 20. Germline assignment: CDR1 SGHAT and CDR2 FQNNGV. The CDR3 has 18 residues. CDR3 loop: CASTDPYGTALAPGELFF. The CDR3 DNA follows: TGTGCCAGCACCGACCCCTATGGGACAGCATTAGCCCCCGGGGAGCTGTTTTTT.

CDR3 region: CATSDHQQGGTSPQHF. CDR3 in DNA: TGTGCCACCAGTGATCACCAACAGGGGGGTACATCGCCCCAGCATTTT. The chain carries TRBV24-1 and TRBJ1-5; 8 nucleotides line up with TRBD1. V trimming: 3 bases; J trimming: 9 bases; junction bases outside the gene matches: 12. The CDR3 length is 16 residues. Germline-derived CDR1 and CDR2 are KGHDR and SFDVKD.

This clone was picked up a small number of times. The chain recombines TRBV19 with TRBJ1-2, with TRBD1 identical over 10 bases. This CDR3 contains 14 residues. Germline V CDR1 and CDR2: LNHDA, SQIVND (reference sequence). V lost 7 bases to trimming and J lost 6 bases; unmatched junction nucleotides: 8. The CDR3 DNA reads TGTGCCAGTACCTGGACAGGGGGAAGGGATGGCTACACCTTC. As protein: CASTWTGGRDGYTF.

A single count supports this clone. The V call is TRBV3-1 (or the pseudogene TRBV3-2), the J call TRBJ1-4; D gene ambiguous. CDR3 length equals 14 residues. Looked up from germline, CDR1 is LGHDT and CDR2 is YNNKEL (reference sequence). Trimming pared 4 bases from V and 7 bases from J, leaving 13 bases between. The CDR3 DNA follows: TGTGCCAGCAGCCTGCGCATGGGAGGTGAAAAACTGTTTTTT. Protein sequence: CASSLRMGGEKLFF.

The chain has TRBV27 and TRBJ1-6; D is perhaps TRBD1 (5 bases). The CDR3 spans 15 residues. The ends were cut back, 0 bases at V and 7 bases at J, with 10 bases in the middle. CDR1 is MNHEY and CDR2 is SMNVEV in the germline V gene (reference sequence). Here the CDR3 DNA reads TGTGCCAGCAGTTTATCACCCCGACAGAATTCACCCCTCCACTTT. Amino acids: CASSLSPRQNSPLHF.

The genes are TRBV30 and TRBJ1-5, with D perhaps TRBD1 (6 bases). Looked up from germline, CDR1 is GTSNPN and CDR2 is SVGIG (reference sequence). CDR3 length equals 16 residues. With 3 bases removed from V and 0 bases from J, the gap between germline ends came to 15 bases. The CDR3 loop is CAWSQGRKYSNQPQHF. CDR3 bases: TGTGCCTGGAGCCAGGGGCGGAAATATAGCAATCAGCCCCAGCATTTT.

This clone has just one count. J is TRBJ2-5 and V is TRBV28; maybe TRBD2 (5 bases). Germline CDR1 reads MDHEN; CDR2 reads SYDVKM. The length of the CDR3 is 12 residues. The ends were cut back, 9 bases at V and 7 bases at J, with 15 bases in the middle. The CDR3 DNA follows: TGTGCCAGTATCGGGCCTCGGGGGACCCAGTACTTC. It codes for CASIGPRGTQYF.

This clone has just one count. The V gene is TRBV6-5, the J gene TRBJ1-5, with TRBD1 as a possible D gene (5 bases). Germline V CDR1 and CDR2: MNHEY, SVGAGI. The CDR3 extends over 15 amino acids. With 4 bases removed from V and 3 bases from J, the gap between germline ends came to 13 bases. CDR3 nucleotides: TGTGCCAGCAGTTTAAAGGGGTATGACAATCAGCCCCAGCATTTT. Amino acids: CASSLKGYDNQPQHF.

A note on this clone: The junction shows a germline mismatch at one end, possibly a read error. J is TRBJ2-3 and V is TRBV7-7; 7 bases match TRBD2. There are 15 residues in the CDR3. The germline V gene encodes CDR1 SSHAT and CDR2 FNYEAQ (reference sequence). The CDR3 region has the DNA TGTGCTAGCAGCCGGGGGGTAGCTGGGACAGATACGCAGTATTTT. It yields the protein CASSRGVAGTDTQYF.

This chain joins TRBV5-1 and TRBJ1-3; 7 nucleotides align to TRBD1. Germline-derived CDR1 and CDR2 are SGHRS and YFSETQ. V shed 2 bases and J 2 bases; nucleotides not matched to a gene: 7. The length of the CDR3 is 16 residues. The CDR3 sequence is CASSLQARGTGNTIYF. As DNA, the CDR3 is TGCGCCAGCAGCTTACAGGCCAGGGGGACTGGAAACACCATATATTTT.

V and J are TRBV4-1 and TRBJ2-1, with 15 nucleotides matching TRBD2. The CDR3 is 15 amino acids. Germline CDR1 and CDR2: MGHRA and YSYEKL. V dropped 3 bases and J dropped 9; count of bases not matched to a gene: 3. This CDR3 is CASSQTGLAGGEQFF. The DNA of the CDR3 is TGCGCCAGCAGCCAGACGGGACTAGCGGGAGGTGAGCAGTTCTTC.

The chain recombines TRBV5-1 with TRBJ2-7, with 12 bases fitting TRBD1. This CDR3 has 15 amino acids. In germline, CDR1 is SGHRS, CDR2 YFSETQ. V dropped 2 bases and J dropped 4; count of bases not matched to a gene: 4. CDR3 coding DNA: TGCGCCAGCAGCTTTCCGGGACAGGGGGCTTACGAGCAGTACTTC. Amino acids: CASSFPGQGAYEQYF.

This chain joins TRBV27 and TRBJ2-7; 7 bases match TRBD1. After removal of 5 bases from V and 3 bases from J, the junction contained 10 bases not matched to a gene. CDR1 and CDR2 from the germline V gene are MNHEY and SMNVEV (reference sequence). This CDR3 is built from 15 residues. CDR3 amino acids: CASSTVGTEHYEQYF. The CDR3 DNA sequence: TGTGCCAGCAGTACCGTGGGGACAGAGCACTACGAGCAGTACTTC.

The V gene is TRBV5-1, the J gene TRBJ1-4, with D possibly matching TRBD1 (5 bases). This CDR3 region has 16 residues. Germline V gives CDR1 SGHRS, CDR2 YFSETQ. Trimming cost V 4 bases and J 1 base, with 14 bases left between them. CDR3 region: CASSQGVRGTNEKLFF. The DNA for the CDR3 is TGCGCCAGCAGCCAAGGGGTTCGTGGAACTAATGAAAAACTGTTTTTT. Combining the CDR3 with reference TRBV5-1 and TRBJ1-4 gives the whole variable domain KAGVTQTPRYLIKTRGQQVTLSCSPISGHRSVSWYQQTPGQGLQFLFEYFSETQRNKGNFPGRFSGRQFSNSRSEMNVSTLELGDSALYLCASSQGVRGTNEKLFFGSGTQLSVL.

The CDR3 loop reads CAGSSYSYNEQFF. The CDR3 nucleotides are TGTGCCGGTTCTAGCTACTCCTACAATGAGCAGTTCTTC. V gene TRBV5-8 combines with J gene TRBJ2-1, with D perhaps TRBD2 (5 bases). Trimming removed 10 bases at V and 0 bases at J, with 11 bases between. The CDR3 is made up of 13 amino acids. Germline CDR1 reads SGHTS; CDR2 reads YDEGEE.

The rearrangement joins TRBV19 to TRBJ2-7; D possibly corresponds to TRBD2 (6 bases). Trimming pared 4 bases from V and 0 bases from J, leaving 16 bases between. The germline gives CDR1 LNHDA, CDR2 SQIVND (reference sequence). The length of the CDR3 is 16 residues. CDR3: CASSSGIEAGSYEQYF. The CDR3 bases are TGTGCCAGTAGTAGCGGGATAGAGGCTGGCTCCTACGAGCAGTACTTC.

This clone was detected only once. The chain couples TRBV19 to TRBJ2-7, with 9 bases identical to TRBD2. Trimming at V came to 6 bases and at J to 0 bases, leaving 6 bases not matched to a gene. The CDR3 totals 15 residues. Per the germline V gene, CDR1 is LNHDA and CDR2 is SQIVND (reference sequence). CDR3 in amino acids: CASRAAGGSSYEQYF. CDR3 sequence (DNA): TGTGCCAGTAGAGCTGCGGGGGGGAGCTCCTACGAGCAGTACTTC.

CDR3 protein: CATSSGQGANEKLFF. Here the CDR3 DNA reads TGTGCCACCAGCAGCGGGCAGGGTGCTAATGAAAAACTGTTTTTT. The rearrangement joins TRBV15 to TRBJ1-4; tentatively, D is TRBD1 (5 bases). Trimming left V 3 bases short and J 3 bases short, with 11 bases between. Germline-derived CDR1 and CDR2 are LNHNV and YYDKDF (reference sequence). CDR3 length: 15 amino acids.

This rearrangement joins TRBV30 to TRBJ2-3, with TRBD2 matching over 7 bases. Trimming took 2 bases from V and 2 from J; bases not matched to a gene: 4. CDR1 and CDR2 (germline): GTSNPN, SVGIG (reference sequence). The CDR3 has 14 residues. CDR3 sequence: CAWSQAGSTDTQYF. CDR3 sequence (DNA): TGTGCCTGGAGTCAAGCGGGATCCACAGATACGCAGTATTTT.